The 16 T cell receptor beta chains in this list originate from one sample, sequenced in a study of regulatory T cells in long-lasting Graves disease. Documented time point: newly diagnosed GD, antithyroid drugs for less than 3 months. Generation of the TCR library employed RNA extracted from PBMCs. For TCR beta, libraries came from iRepertoire HTBI primers and Arm-PCR of CDR3 regions. Each CDR3 protein gets one entry after TCRdb re-called the multiplex PCR reads with MiXCR. Of roughly 440,000 distinct CDR3 sequences listed, about 16% are singletons. This sample also appeared in a second study, on T cells in Graves' hyperthyroidism and ophthalmopathy.

Sequenced material: peripheral blood mononuclear cells (PBMCs), taken at new diagnosis, from a patient treated with antithyroid drugs. The origin of the receptors is a woman aged 18-29 years with Graves disease.

V usage is TRBV6-1 and J usage is TRBJ2-3, with 13 bases matching TRBD2. This CDR3 has 16 residues. Germline trimming cut 3 bases from V and 1 base from J; bases unmatched to any gene: 1. Germline lookup yields CDR1 MNHNS and CDR2 SASEGT. For the CDR3, the DNA is TGTGCCAGCAGTGACGGACTAGCGGGAGGCACAGATACGCAGTATTTT. It encodes CASSDGLAGGTDTQYF.

In the case of this clonotype: A far larger clone is one nucleotide away, so this likely arose from a read error. The chain links TRBV13 to TRBJ2-7; 11 nucleotides align to TRBD1. TRBJ2-1 matches the DNA end more closely, so the J call is doubtful. CDR3 size: 15 residues. CDR1 and CDR2 (germline): PRHDT, FYEKMQ (reference sequence). CDR3 bases: TGTGCCAGCAGCCCCGGGACAGGGGGACACTACGAGCAGTTCTTC. Protein sequence: CASSPGTGGHYEQFF.

The chain links TRBV28 to TRBJ1-2; TRBD1 aligns across 7 bases. The germline gives CDR1 MDHEN, CDR2 SYDVKM. V lost 6 bases, J lost 2 bases, and 6 bases stayed unmatched. This CDR3 region has 14 residues. The CDR3 coding sequence is TGTGCCAGCAGCCCTGGGGGACAGAACTATGGCTACACCTTC. Its protein is CASSPGGQNYGYTF.

This clonotype has only a few counts. The chain carries TRBV7-9 and TRBJ2-4, with unresolved D. Germline-derived CDR1 and CDR2 are SEHNR and FQNEAQ (reference sequence). Deletions cut 4 bases from V and 0 bases from J, with 7 bases between. This CDR3 has 14 residues. The CDR3 sequence is CASSSSIAKNIQYF. The CDR3, as DNA: TGTGCCAGCAGCTCCAGCATAGCCAAAAACATTCAGTACTTC.

The rearrangement links TRBV10-2 to TRBJ2-3; 9 bases are a match to TRBD2. The germline gives CDR1 WSHSY, CDR2 SAAADI. This CDR3 is built from 15 residues. V shed 0 bases, J shed 5 bases, and the junction held 3 bases outside the gene matches. CDR3 sequence reads: CASSESGSGRDTQYF. The CDR3 coding sequence is TGCGCCAGCAGTGAGTCAGGTAGCGGGAGAGATACGCAGTATTTT.

This chain joins TRBV28 and TRBJ1-2; tentative D call: TRBD1 (6 bases). Germline V CDR1 and CDR2: MDHEN, SYDVKM. There are 14 residues in the CDR3. V was trimmed by 7 bases and J by 7 bases, leaving 19 bases between them. CDR3 bases: TGTGCCAGCACCGGGACACCGTACTGGGGTGGCTACACCTTC. Translating it yields CASTGTPYWGGYTF.

Concerning this clonotype: This may be a read error, as it is one base from a much larger clone. J is TRBJ2-1 and V is TRBV7-2; D ambiguous. Germline loops: CDR1 SGHTA, CDR2 FQGNSA. V lost 2 bases and J lost 9, with 11 bases in between. The CDR3 is 13 amino acids. The CDR3: CASSLLPRSEQFF. The DNA of the CDR3 is TGTGCCAGCAGCTTACTCCCCCGCAGTGAGCAGTTCTTC.

A few counts support this clonotype. The chain links TRBV5-1 to TRBJ2-3; D is perhaps TRBD1 or TRBD2 (5 bases each). The germline V gene encodes CDR1 SGHRS and CDR2 YFSETQ. Deletions cut 6 bases from V and 1 base from J, with 12 bases between. The CDR3 has 14 amino acids. CDR3 protein: CASKAGGGTDTQYF. The CDR3 DNA is TGCGCCAGCAAAGCTGGGGGTGGCACAGATACGCAGTATTTT.

This clonotype was observed once. J is TRBJ2-1 and V is TRBV28; 12 bases fit TRBD2. The CDR3 totals 17 residues. Per the germline V gene, CDR1 is MDHEN and CDR2 is SYDVKM. J gave up 7 bases and V 3 bases, and 10 bases lay outside the gene matches. The CDR3 DNA reads TGTGCCAGCAGTTTTTTAACCCTAGCGGGAGGGGGAAATGAGCAGTTCTTC. This translates into CASSFLTLAGGGNEQFF.

This clonotype was counted many times. The chain is built from TRBV24-1 and TRBJ2-5; D is possibly TRBD2 (7 bases). This CDR3 region has 15 residues. Germline V gene lookup returns CDR1 KGHDR and CDR2 SFDVKD. V gave up 5 bases and J gave up 0 bases, with 12 bases separating them. This chain's CDR3 is CATSGEGGYQETQYF. In DNA form, the CDR3 reads TGTGCCACCAGTGGAGAGGGGGGGTACCAAGAGACCCAGTACTTC.

Ten or more counts support this clonotype. The V gene is TRBV15, the J gene TRBJ2-7; 11 bases are shared with TRBD2. This CDR3 is built from 20 residues. V lost 1 base and J lost 7; bases outside the gene matches: 21. The germline V gene encodes CDR1 LNHNV and CDR2 YYDKDF (reference sequence). The CDR3 sequence: CATSRAFGVAGGPAGGEQYF. For the CDR3, the DNA is TGTGCCACCAGCAGAGCGTTTGGGGTAGCGGGAGGGCCTGCTGGGGGGGAGCAGTACTTC.

CDR3 nucleotides: TGTGCCTGGAACAGACCCGGGACCAACACTGAAGCTTTCTTT. It codes for CAWNRPGTNTEAFF. The J gene is TRBJ1-1, the V gene TRBV30; a weak D match, TRBD1 (5 bases). The CDR3 contains 14 residues. Looked up from germline, CDR1 is GTSNPN and CDR2 is SVGIG (reference sequence). V was clipped by 4 bases and J by 2 bases, with 14 bases between them.

In its sample, this clonotype was seen many times. The chain uses TRBV28 and TRBJ2-3; 10 bases are shared with TRBD2. The germline gives CDR1 MDHEN, CDR2 SYDVKM. The CDR3 covers 20 residues. V dropped 4 bases and J dropped 4; count of bases not matched to a gene: 20. The CDR3 reads CASSSTTHFPLAGVPDTQYF. The DNA of the CDR3 is TGTGCCAGCAGTTCTACCACCCACTTTCCTCTAGCGGGAGTCCCAGATACGCAGTATTTT.

This chain links TRBV19 with TRBJ1-1; no reliable D call. Germline V gene sequence: CDR1 LNHDA, CDR2 SQIVND (reference sequence). The CDR3 spans 11 residues. V was trimmed by 8 bases and J by 6 bases, leaving 10 bases between them. The CDR3 loop reads CASRDLAEAFF. The DNA for the CDR3 is TGTGCCAGTCGGGATCTCGCTGAAGCTTTCTTT.

This clonotype has ten or more counts. This sequence joins TRBV30 and TRBJ2-5; no definite D call. Trimming took 0 bases from V and 5 from J, leaving 19 bases between them. Germline V lookup: CDR1 GTSNPN, CDR2 SVGIG (reference sequence). There are 16 residues in the CDR3. CDR3 protein: CAWSVRALRRWETQYF. Written as DNA, the CDR3 is TGTGCCTGGAGTGTAAGGGCTCTTCGGCGATGGGAGACCCAGTACTTC. Filled out from reference TRBV30 and TRBJ2-5, the complete variable domain reads SQTIHQWPATLVQPVGSPLSLECTVEGTSNPNLYWYRQAAGRGLQLLFYSVGIGQISSEVPQNLSASRPQDRQFILSSKKLLLSDSGFYLCAWSVRALRRWETQYFGPGTRLLVL.

Comments on this clonotype: This is likely an artifact of a read error, given a far larger clone one base away. This chain uses TRBV11-2 with TRBJ2-7; possible D gene TRBD1, 6 bases. The J call may be incorrect, as the DNA end agrees better with TRBJ2-5. Germline-derived CDR1 and CDR2 are SGHAT and FQNNGV. The CDR3 sequence is 15 residues long. The CDR3, as DNA: TGTGCCAGCAGCTTACAAGGGGGAGAGGAAGAGACCCAGTACTTC. This encodes CASSLQGGEEETQYF.